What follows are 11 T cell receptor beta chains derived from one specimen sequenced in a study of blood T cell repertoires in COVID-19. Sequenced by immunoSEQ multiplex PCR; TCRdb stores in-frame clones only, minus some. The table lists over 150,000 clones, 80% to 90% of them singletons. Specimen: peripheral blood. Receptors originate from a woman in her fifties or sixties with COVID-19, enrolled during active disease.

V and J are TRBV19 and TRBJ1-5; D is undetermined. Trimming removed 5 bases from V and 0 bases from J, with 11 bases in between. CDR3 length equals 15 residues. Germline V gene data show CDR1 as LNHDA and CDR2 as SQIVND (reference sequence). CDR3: CASSPQEYSNQPQHF. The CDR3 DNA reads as TGTGCCAGTAGTCCTCAGGAATATAGCAATCAGCCCCAGCATTTT.

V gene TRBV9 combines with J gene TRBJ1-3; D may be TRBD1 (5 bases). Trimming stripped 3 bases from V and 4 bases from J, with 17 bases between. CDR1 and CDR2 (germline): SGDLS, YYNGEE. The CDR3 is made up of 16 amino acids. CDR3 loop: CASSAPRGRYGNTIYF. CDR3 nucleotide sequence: TGTGCCAGCAGCGCGCCAAGGGGAAGGTACGGAAACACCATATATTTT. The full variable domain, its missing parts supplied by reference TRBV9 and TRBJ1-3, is DSGVTQTPKHLITATGQRVTLRCSPRSGDLSVYWYQQSLDQGLQFLIQYYNGEERAKGNILERFSAQQFPDLHSELNLSSLELGDSALYFCASSAPRGRYGNTIYFGEGSWLTVV.

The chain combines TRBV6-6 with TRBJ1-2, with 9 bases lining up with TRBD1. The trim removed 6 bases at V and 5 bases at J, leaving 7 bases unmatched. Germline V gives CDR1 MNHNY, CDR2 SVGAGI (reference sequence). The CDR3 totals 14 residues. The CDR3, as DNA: TGTGCCAGCAGCCCAAACGACAGGGGGTATGGCTACACCTTC. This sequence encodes CASSPNDRGYGYTF.

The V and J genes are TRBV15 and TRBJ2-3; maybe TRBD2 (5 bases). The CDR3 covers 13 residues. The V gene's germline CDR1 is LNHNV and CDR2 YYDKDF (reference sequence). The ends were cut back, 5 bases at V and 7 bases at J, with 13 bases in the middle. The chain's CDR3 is CATSPPGWHTQYF. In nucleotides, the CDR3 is TGTGCCACCAGCCCCCCGGGGTGGCATACGCAGTATTTT.

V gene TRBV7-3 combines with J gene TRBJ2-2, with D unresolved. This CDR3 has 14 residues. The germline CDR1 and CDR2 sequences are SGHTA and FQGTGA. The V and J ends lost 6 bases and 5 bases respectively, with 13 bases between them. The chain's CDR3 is CASSRTYPTGELFF. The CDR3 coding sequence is TGTGCCAGCAGTCGTACTTATCCGACCGGGGAGCTGTTTTTT. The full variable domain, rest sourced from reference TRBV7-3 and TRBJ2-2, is GAGVSQTPSNKVTEKGKYVELRCDPISGHTALYWYRQSLGQGPEFLIYFQGTGAADDSGLPNDRFFAVRPEGSVSTLKIQRTERGDSAVYLCASSRTYPTGELFFGEGSRLTVL.

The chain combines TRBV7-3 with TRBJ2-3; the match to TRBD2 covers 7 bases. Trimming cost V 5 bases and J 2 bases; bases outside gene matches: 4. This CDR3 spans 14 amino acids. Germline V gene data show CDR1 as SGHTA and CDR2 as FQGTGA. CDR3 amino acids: CASSPRDYTDTQYF. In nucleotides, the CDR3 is TGTGCCAGCAGCCCCCGGGACTACACAGATACGCAGTATTTT.

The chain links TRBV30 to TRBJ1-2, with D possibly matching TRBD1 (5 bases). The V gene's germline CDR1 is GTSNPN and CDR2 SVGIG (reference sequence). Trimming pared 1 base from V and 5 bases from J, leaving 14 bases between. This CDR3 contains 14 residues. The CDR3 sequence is CAWSEGPRPYGYTF. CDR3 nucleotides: TGTGCCTGGAGTGAGGGGCCACGGCCTTATGGCTACACCTTC. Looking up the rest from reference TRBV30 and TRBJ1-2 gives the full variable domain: SQTIHQWPATLVQPVGSPLSLECTVEGTSNPNLYWYRQAAGRGLQLLFYSVGIGQISSEVPQNLSASRPQDRQFILSSKKLLLSDSGFYLCAWSEGPRPYGYTFGSGTRLTVV.

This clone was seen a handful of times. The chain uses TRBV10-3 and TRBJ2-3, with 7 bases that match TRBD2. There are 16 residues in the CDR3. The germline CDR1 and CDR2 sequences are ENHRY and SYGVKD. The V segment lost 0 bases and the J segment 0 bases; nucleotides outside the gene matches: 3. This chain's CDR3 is CAISESWGGSTDTQYF. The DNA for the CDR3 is TGTGCCATCAGTGAGTCCTGGGGGGGAAGCACAGATACGCAGTATTTT.

The CDR3 reads CASGLGLRLSNQPQHF. The DNA for the CDR3 is TGTGCTAGTGGTTTGGGCCTGAGACTTAGCAATCAGCCCCAGCATTTT. The J gene is TRBJ1-5, the V gene TRBV12-5; D ambiguous. Trimming cost V 1 base and J 0 bases, with 10 bases left between them. Looked up from germline, CDR1 is LGHNT and CDR2 is FRNRAP. The CDR3 length is 16 residues.

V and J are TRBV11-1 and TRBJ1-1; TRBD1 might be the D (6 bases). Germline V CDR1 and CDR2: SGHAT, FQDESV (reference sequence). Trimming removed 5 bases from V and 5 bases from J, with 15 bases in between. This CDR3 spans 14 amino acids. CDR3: CASSPQTGRTEAFF. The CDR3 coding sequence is TGTGCCAGCAGCCCTCAGACAGGCCGGACTGAAGCTTTCTTT.

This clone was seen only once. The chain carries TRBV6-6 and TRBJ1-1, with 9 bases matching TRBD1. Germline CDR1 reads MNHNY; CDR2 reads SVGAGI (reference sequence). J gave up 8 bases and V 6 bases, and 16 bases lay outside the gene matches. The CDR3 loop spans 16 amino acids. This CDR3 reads CASSFLLGTGLSEAFF. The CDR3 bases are TGTGCCAGCAGCTTCCTATTAGGGACAGGGCTGTCGGAAGCTTTCTTT.